These 21 T cell receptor beta chains were sequenced from one sample in a study of T-cell memory formation after mild COVID-19. TCRdb itself ran the 5' RACE reads through MiXCR, one entry per CDR3 protein. The sample has 350,000 or so distinct CDR3 sequences; under 25% are singletons. What was sequenced was PBMCs or a T cell subset sorted from them (not recorded which). These receptors came from an adult woman who had mild COVID-19 (a few samples of this study predate the infection). Cell type and time point are not known.

This clonotype has more than one count but fewer than ten. The chain employs TRBV7-2 and TRBJ2-1, with TRBD2 identical over 7 bases. This CDR3 has 13 amino acids. The germline gives CDR1 SGHTA, CDR2 FQGNSA. Trimming cost V 6 bases and J 9 bases; bases outside gene matches: 8. The CDR3 loop is CASSGLVRSEQFF. CDR3 nucleotide sequence: TGTGCCAGCAGTGGACTAGTGCGAAGTGAGCAGTTCTTC.

This chain joins TRBV24-1 and TRBJ2-1; 10 bases match TRBD1. V gave up 4 bases and J gave up 9 bases; unmatched junction bases: 8. Germline loops: CDR1 KGHDR, CDR2 SFDVKD. The CDR3 has 15 residues. CDR3 residues: CATSDLRTGGGEQFF. In nucleotides, the CDR3 is TGTGCCACCAGTGACCTAAGGACAGGGGGAGGTGAGCAGTTCTTC.

This clonotype was seen only a few times. The genes are TRBV7-9 and TRBJ2-7; TRBD1 agrees at 8 bases. Germline V lookup: CDR1 SEHNR, CDR2 FQNEAQ (reference sequence). There are 16 residues in the CDR3. J was trimmed by 1 base and V by 4 bases; bases with no gene match: 9. The CDR3 nucleotides are TGTGCCAGCAGCTCTTACAGGGGGGCGATTTCCTACGAGCAGTACTTC. This gives the protein CASSSYRGAISYEQYF.

This clonotype showed up many times. The chain joins TRBV12-3 or TRBV12-4 to TRBJ1-5; D is perhaps TRBD1 (5 bases). The CDR3 loop spans 15 amino acids. Trimming left V 6 bases short and J 7 bases short, with 19 bases between. Written as DNA, the CDR3 is TGTGCCAGCAGCCCTCAGGGCAGGGCGATACAGCCCCAGCATTTT. It codes for CASSPQGRAIQPQHF.

This clonotype was seen a few times. V gene TRBV6-2 or TRBV6-3 combines with J gene TRBJ2-5, with a weak D call TRBD1 (5 bases). V lost 2 bases, J lost 7 bases, and 8 bases lay in between. In germline, CDR1 is MNHEY, CDR2 SVGEGT. The CDR3 contains 12 residues. The CDR3 region has the DNA TGTGCCAGCAGTTACGAACAGGTGACCCAGTACTTC. It yields the protein CASSYEQVTQYF.

J is TRBJ2-7 and V is TRBV2; 10 bases align to TRBD2. The V segment lost 7 bases and the J segment 4 bases; nucleotides outside the gene matches: 13. Germline CDR1 is SNHLY and CDR2 is FYNNEI. This CDR3 comprises 16 residues. CDR3 coding DNA: TGTGCCAGCACCCGAGGGCTAGCGGGGGCGGGGTACGAGCAGTACTTC. Translated, it gives CASTRGLAGAGYEQYF.

The V gene is TRBV20-1, the J gene TRBJ1-5; D may be TRBD1 (5 bases). The CDR3 contains 14 residues. Germline CDR1 and CDR2: DFQATT and SNEGSKA (reference sequence). V lost 6 bases and J lost 7, with 19 bases in between. The CDR3 nucleotides read TGCAGTGCGCGCAAACAGGCCCCACGACAGCCCCAGCATTTT. Translated: CSARKQAPRQPQHF.

This clonotype occurred a few times. The CDR3 loop is CSARLGRGGAYEQYF. The CDR3 DNA follows: TGCAGTGCTAGATTGGGCCGGGGAGGAGCCTACGAGCAGTACTTC. The V and J genes are TRBV20-1 and TRBJ2-7; D may be TRBD2 (6 bases). The CDR3 loop spans 15 amino acids. Trimming took 2 bases from V and 2 from J, leaving 16 bases between them. Germline V gene data show CDR1 as DFQATT and CDR2 as SNEGSKA (reference sequence).

This chain joins TRBV20-1 and TRBJ1-1, with 7 bases lining up with TRBD1. Unmatched junction bases numbered 3, after V lost 4 bases and J lost 4 bases. The CDR3 loop spans 12 amino acids. Germline-derived CDR1 and CDR2 are DFQATT and SNEGSKA (reference sequence). The CDR3: CSANDRVTEAFF. CDR3 DNA sequence: TGCAGTGCTAACGACAGGGTCACTGAAGCTTTCTTT.

This clonotype has a handful of counts. This chain links TRBV11-2 with TRBJ1-2; unclear D gene. CDR1 is SGHAT and CDR2 is FQNNGV in the germline V gene. The CDR3 covers 16 residues. The V end lost 4 bases, the J end lost 5 bases, and 20 bases lay between the germline ends. CDR3 loop: CASSSIKTRAGYGYTF. The CDR3 nucleotides are TGTGCCAGCAGCTCTATTAAGACCCGCGCGGGGTATGGCTACACCTTC.

This chain links TRBV30 with TRBJ2-7, with D possibly matching TRBD2 (5 bases). Per germline, CDR1 GTSNPN and CDR2 SVGIG (reference sequence). Deletions cut 0 bases from V and 6 bases from J, with 15 bases between. The CDR3 is 14 residues long. The CDR3 region is CAWSVYGVLGEQYF. The DNA of the CDR3 is TGTGCCTGGAGTGTTTACGGGGTCCTGGGCGAGCAGTACTTC.

This clonotype was seen once. Written as DNA, the CDR3 is TGCGCCAGCAGGAAGGGTGCAACTAATGAAAAACTGTTTTTT. Translating gives CASRKGATNEKLFF. The chain has TRBV5-1 and TRBJ1-4, with D unresolved. V shed 5 bases and J shed 0 bases, with 8 bases lying between them. This CDR3 has 14 amino acids. Germline V gives CDR1 SGHRS, CDR2 YFSETQ.

This clonotype was observed a handful of times. This chain connects TRBV4-3 to TRBJ2-3; 14 bases agree with TRBD2. CDR3 length: 18 amino acids. The germline V gene has CDR1 LGHNA and CDR2 YSLEER. J gave up 6 bases and V 1 base, and 9 bases lay outside the gene matches. In DNA form, the CDR3 reads TGCGCCAGCAGCCAAGTCCAGACTAGCGGGAGGGCCGGCGATACGCAGTATTTT. Translating gives CASSQVQTSGRAGDTQYF.

The gene calls are TRBV29-1 and TRBJ2-3, with 15 bases that match TRBD2. Per germline, CDR1 SQVTM and CDR2 ANQGSEA. J lost 2 bases, V lost 7 bases, and 7 bases had no gene match. This CDR3 comprises 16 residues. CDR3 sequence reads: CSASGLAGGSTDTQYF. The CDR3 coding sequence is TGCAGCGCTTCGGGACTAGCGGGAGGCTCCACAGATACGCAGTATTTT.

Only a few counts were recorded for this clonotype. The V and J genes are TRBV5-6 and TRBJ2-1; TRBD2 matches 10 bases. V lost 0 bases to trimming and J lost 9 bases; unmatched junction nucleotides: 3. Looked up from germline, CDR1 is SGHDT and CDR2 is YYEEEE. The CDR3 runs 14 residues. The CDR3 DNA reads TGTGCCAGCAGCTTGGTTCAGCGGGAGGGTGAGCAGTTCTTC. As protein: CASSLVQREGEQFF.

This clonotype occurred a few times. The V and J genes are TRBV9 and TRBJ2-1; 7 nucleotides align to TRBD2. Germline assignment: CDR1 SGDLS and CDR2 YYNGEE. Trimming at V came to 5 bases and at J to 9 bases, leaving 11 bases not matched to a gene. The length of the CDR3 is 14 residues. The DNA for the CDR3 is TGTGCCAGCAGGGGAGAAGGACTAGTCGGTGAGCAGTTCTTC. It yields the protein CASRGEGLVGEQFF.

This clonotype turned up a few times. CDR3 amino acids: CASSQDLGNTQYF. The CDR3 DNA follows: TGCGCCAGCAGCCAAGATCTAGGGAATACGCAGTATTTT. The chain joins TRBV4-1 to TRBJ2-3; no definite D call. The CDR3 extends over 13 amino acids. The V gene's germline CDR1 is MGHRA and CDR2 YSYEKL. Deletions cut 0 bases from V and 7 bases from J, with 8 bases between.

A single count supports this clonotype. The chain combines TRBV3-1 with TRBJ2-7; TRBD2 matches at 9 bases. This CDR3 comprises 19 residues. Looked up from germline, CDR1 is LGHDT and CDR2 is YNNKEL (reference sequence). Trimming took 3 bases from V and 4 from J; bases not matched to a gene: 19. As DNA, the CDR3 is TGTGCCAGCAGCCACCCGCGAGGCGGGAGGGCCACTTGGGAGTACGAGCAGTACTTC. It yields the protein CASSHPRGGRATWEYEQYF.

The J gene is TRBJ2-2, the V gene TRBV7-9; a possible D gene is TRBD2 (6 bases). CDR1 and CDR2 (germline): SEHNR, FQNEAQ (reference sequence). The CDR3 is 15 residues long. The V gene lost 2 bases and the J gene lost 5 bases, with 12 bases spanning the gap. The CDR3 coding sequence is TGTGCCAGCAGCTTACCAACGGGGGAAACCGGGGAGCTGTTTTTT. Protein sequence: CASSLPTGETGELFF.

This clonotype was observed many times. This chain connects TRBV7-3 to TRBJ2-1, with 14 bases matching TRBD2. The germline V gene has CDR1 SGHTA and CDR2 FQGTGA. Trimming took 5 bases from V and 2 from J; bases not matched to a gene: 5. The CDR3 loop spans 17 amino acids. CDR3 sequence reads: CASSLTSGGAPYNEQFF. The DNA for the CDR3 is TGTGCCAGCAGCCTGACTAGCGGGGGGGCCCCCTACAATGAGCAGTTCTTC.

This clonotype has only a few counts. This chain joins TRBV29-1 and TRBJ2-1; D possibly corresponds to TRBD2 (5 bases). The germline gives CDR1 SQVTM, CDR2 ANQGSEA. Trimming pared 7 bases from V and 3 bases from J, leaving 16 bases between. This CDR3 has 14 residues. CDR3 sequence reads: CSAEGRLIYNEQFF. The DNA of the CDR3 is TGCAGCGCCGAGGGTCGACTAATCTACAATGAGCAGTTCTTC.